The clone carrying this T cell receptor beta chain came up many times. The antigen remains unidentified. The CDR3 goes on 3 residues after the read ends, and that part is filled in from the germline J gene. Libraries were prepared by immunoSEQ multiplex PCR; TCRdb keeps only in-frame clonotypes and omits some of them. In total the sample includes about 34,000 clones, none of them seen once. The ends were cut back, 4 bases at V and 7 bases at J, with 15 bases in the middle. Germline CDR1 SGHKS, CDR2 YYEKEE (reference sequence). The CDR3 has 15 amino acids. The source of the sample is a study of T cell clonality in common variable immunodeficiency. Study results and limitations: Fewer deletions and N-nucleotide insertions were reportedly seen in common variable immunodeficiency TCR beta sequences.

Sequenced input: peripheral blood mononuclear cells. This chain links TRBV5-5 with TRBJ1-6; D is possibly TRBD1 (5 bases). This TCR was sampled from a person between 18 and 75 years old in good health. CDR3 in amino acids: CASSILTATNSPLHF. CDR3 DNA (partial): TGTGCCAGCAGCATCCTGACAGCTACCAATTCACCC.